This TCR beta chain was identified during a study of regulatory T cells in long-lasting Graves disease. The study's findings and limits: There was favoring of TRBV28, TRBJ1-2 and TRBJ2-5 in persistent disease.

Germline loops: CDR1 SGHTA, CDR2 FQGTGA. The CDR3 contains 15 residues when both ends are counted. The sample's time point: persistent/refractory GD, antithyroid drugs over 5 years with positive TRAb. TCR sequences were obtained from RNA taken from PBMCs. This clonotype was counted between two and nine times. Its target is unknown. Because the CDR3's place on the DNA is in doubt, the DNA is left out and the CDR3 is given as listed by TCRdb. Combining iRepertoire HTBI primers with Arm-PCR of CDR3 regions, the authors built TCR beta libraries. As handled by the study authors: Identification across samples found 50 to 80 TRBV and 15 or so TRBJ segments. Using its own MiXCR run on the multiplex PCR reads, TCRdb lists one record per CDR3 protein. Clone size and V and J calls follow TCRdb, not the original study. The repertoire holds about 470,000 distinct CDR3 sequences, with around 21% as singletons.

V and J are TRBV7-3 and TRBJ1-2. The receptor's source is a female donor with Graves disease. The specimen comprised peripheral blood mononuclear cells (PBMCs), sampled when the disease was refractory, from a patient treated with antithyroid drugs. CDR3 region: CASSCGPVCASGYTF.